These 12 T cell receptor beta chains originate from one sample sequenced in a study of blood T cell repertoires in COVID-19. Sequenced by immunoSEQ multiplex PCR; TCRdb stores in-frame clones only, minus some. The data show roughly 91,000 clones, roughly 89% seen once. The source material was peripheral blood. The receptors shown here come from a man in his sixties or seventies with active or convalescent COVID-19.

The chain carries TRBV28 and TRBJ2-3; D gene unclear. The germline V gene encodes CDR1 MDHEN and CDR2 SYDVKM. Trimming took 1 base from V and 2 from J, leaving 7 bases between them. This CDR3 has 14 residues. DNA for the CDR3: TGTGCCAGCAGTTTATTAGTTGCCACAGATACGCAGTATTTT. Encoded protein: CASSLLVATDTQYF.

The chain uses TRBV2 and TRBJ1-2, with 8 bases fitting TRBD1. Per germline, CDR1 SNHLY and CDR2 FYNNEI. The trim removed 10 bases at V and 0 bases at J, leaving 7 bases unmatched. There are 14 residues in the CDR3. CDR3 protein: CATTRGPSNYGYTF. The CDR3 coding sequence is TGTGCCACCACCAGGGGGCCCTCTAACTATGGCTACACCTTC. The full variable domain, completed using reference TRBV2 and TRBJ1-2, is EPEVTQTPSHQVTQMGQEVILRCVPISNHLYFYWYRQILGQKVEFLVSFYNNEISEKSEIFDDQFSVERPDGSNFTLKIRSTKLEDSAMYFCATTRGPSNYGYTFGSGTRLTVV.

In this sample, this clone turned up once. This sequence joins TRBV12-3 or TRBV12-4 and TRBJ1-1, with unresolved D. This CDR3 region has 11 residues. The V gene lost 6 bases and the J gene lost 6 bases, with 8 bases spanning the gap. CDR3 amino acids: CASSYNSEAFF. The CDR3 DNA reads TGTGCCAGCAGCTATAACTCTGAAGCTTTCTTT.

This clone appeared a single time. V is TRBV5-1 and J is TRBJ1-1; TRBD1 matches at 10 bases. With V trimmed by 4 bases and J by 3 bases, 9 bases remained unmatched. From germline, CDR1 is SGHRS and CDR2 YFSETQ. The CDR3 length is 16 residues. For the CDR3, the DNA is TGCGCCAGCAGCCCTAGACAGGGGGCCGGGGACACTGAAGCTTTCTTT. Protein: CASSPRQGAGDTEAFF.

The chain links TRBV28 to TRBJ1-2; 7 bases match TRBD1. Per the germline V gene, CDR1 is MDHEN and CDR2 is SYDVKM. With V trimmed by 8 bases and J by 0 bases, 18 bases remained unmatched. CDR3 length: 18 amino acids. Here the CDR3 DNA reads TGTGCCAGCTACGAGGGTCTGTGGGACAGAAAGTCTAACTATGGCTACACCTTC. Amino acid sequence: CASYEGLWDRKSNYGYTF.

The chain couples TRBV18 to TRBJ2-5, with 14 bases matching TRBD2. The germline gives CDR1 KGHSH, CDR2 LQKENI. V was clipped by 5 bases and J by 2 bases; unmatched bases: 10. CDR3 length: 18 residues. In DNA form, the CDR3 reads TGTGCCAGCTCATCCGGACTAGCGGGGGGCCCCCTTCAAGAGACCCAGTACTTC. The encoded protein is CASSSGLAGGPLQETQYF.

This clone occurred once. V is TRBV2 and J is TRBJ1-3; 8 bases are shared with TRBD1. V was pared by 7 bases and J by 4 bases, with 9 bases of the junction left unmatched. From germline, CDR1 is SNHLY and CDR2 FYNNEI. The CDR3 runs to 15 residues. The CDR3 DNA reads as TGTGCCAGCAAAAAGGACAGGGCGGGCGGAAACACCATATATTTT. Translating gives CASKKDRAGGNTIYF.

The gene calls are TRBV6-5 and TRBJ1-4; TRBD1 might be the D (5 bases). The CDR3 has 16 amino acids. Trimming removed 2 bases at V and 0 bases at J, with 10 bases between. Germline V gives CDR1 MNHEY, CDR2 SVGAGI. The chain's CDR3 is CASSYDSAPTNEKLFF. CDR3 nucleotide sequence: TGTGCCAGCAGTTACGACAGTGCTCCAACTAATGAAAAACTGTTTTTT.

This chain uses TRBV9 with TRBJ1-3, with D possibly TRBD1 on 5 matching bases. The V end was cut by 0 bases, the J end by 2 bases, with 12 bases between. This CDR3 spans 16 amino acids. Looked up from germline, CDR1 is SGDLS and CDR2 is YYNGEE. CDR3: CASSVVGAGPGNTIYF. The CDR3, as DNA: TGTGCCAGCAGCGTAGTCGGAGCAGGGCCTGGAAACACCATATATTTT.

The chain uses TRBV28 and TRBJ2-3, with a possible D match to TRBD1 (6 bases). This CDR3 is 12 amino acids long. Trimming stripped 3 bases from V and 6 bases from J, with 7 bases between. CDR1 is MDHEN, CDR2 SYDVKM, per germline. CDR3 sequence: CASSLGADTQYF. CDR3 DNA: TGTGCCAGCAGTTTGGGGGCGGATACGCAGTATTTT.

The genes are TRBV6-2 or TRBV6-3 and TRBJ2-2; D gene uncertain. Germline values: CDR1 MNHEY, CDR2 SVGEGT. Trimming left V 5 bases short and J 5 bases short, with 9 bases between. The CDR3 consists of 13 residues. CDR3 DNA: TGTGCCAGCAGTCGCCAGGTGACCGGGGAGCTGTTTTTT. It yields the protein CASSRQVTGELFF.

V usage is TRBV18 and J usage is TRBJ1-4; D is possibly TRBD1 (6 bases). Deletions cut 2 bases from V and 8 bases from J, with 12 bases between. This CDR3 spans 14 amino acids. The germline V gene has CDR1 KGHSH and CDR2 LQKENI. In DNA form, the CDR3 reads TGTGCCAGCTCACCAGGGCAGGGGCCGGAAAAACTGTTTTTT. It codes for CASSPGQGPEKLFF.